These T cell receptor beta chains were read from a single sample in a study of T cell changes during pregnancy in multiple sclerosis. The table came from immunoSEQ multiplex PCR; TCRdb's copy has only in-frame clones and leaves some out. The sample consists of about 49,000 clones, 92% of them appearing once. Material: CD4+ T cells from peripheral blood mononuclear cells, obtained in the second trimester of pregnancy. The origin of the receptors is a female donor in good health, enrolled as a control in a pregnancy study. Both conserved end residues are part of each CDR3. D genes are given only for firm matches. Size is omitted from some rows. Given values are once, few, many or a class for expanded clones.

d_call j_call clone_size v_call cdr3_nt cdr3_aa
TRBD2 TRBJ2-3 once TRBV7-3 TGTGCCAGCAGCAAAGGGGGACTAGCGGACTTCACAGATACGCAGTATTTT CASSKGGLADFTDTQYF
. TRBJ1-1 . TRBV7-9 TGTGCCAGCAGCCACATTAACACTGAAGCTTTCTTT CASSHINTEAFF
. TRBJ2-6 . TRBV10-1 TGCGCCACGAGACAGGCCTTTTCTGGGGCCAACGTCCTGACTTTC CATRQAFSGANVLTF
. TRBJ2-3 . TRBV10-3 TGTGCCATCATGGAGGGCGCAGATACGCAGTATTTT CAIMEGADTQYF
TRBD2 TRBJ2-3 . TRBV5-4 TGTGCCAGCGGACTAGCGGGGACAGATACGCAGTATTTT CASGLAGTDTQYF
TRBD1 TRBJ1-5 . TRBV2 TGTGCCAGCAGTGTTACTACAGGGGGCATACAGCCCCAGCATTTT CASSVTTGGIQPQHF
TRBD1 TRBJ1-2 . TRBV2 TGTGCCAGCTTGGGATGGGACAGGACCCCCTATGGCTACACCTTC CASLGWDRTPYGYTF
TRBD1 TRBJ2-1 . TRBV5-6 TGTGCCAGCAGCAAAGGACAGGGGTGGTACAATGAGCAGTTCTTC CASSKGQGWYNEQFF
TRBD1 TRBJ1-4 . TRBV19 TGTGCCAGTAAAAGGGACAGGGGTAATGAAAAACTGTTTTTT CASKRDRGNEKLFF
. TRBJ1-2 . TRBV6-4 TGTGCCAGCAGTGTGGTGTCTCCTTCCTGCAGCTATGGCTACACCTTC CASSVVSPSCSYGYTF
. TRBJ1-4 . TRBV5-4 TGTGCCAGCAGCCCGGGACACCGGGGGGGAAATGAAAAACTGTTTTTT CASSPGHRGGNEKLFF
. TRBJ2-2 . TRBV9 TGTGCCAGCAGAACTAGCCCTGGCGGGGAGCTGTTTTTT CASRTSPGGELFF
. TRBJ1-4 . TRBV19 TGTGCCAGTAGTAGCTATAATACAGGCTCAACTAATGAAAAACTGTTTTTT CASSSYNTGSTNEKLFF
. TRBJ1-2 . TRBV4-3 TGCGCCAGCAGCCAACGGAGGCAGGCGGGAGGCTACACCTTC CASSQRRQAGGYTF
TRBD1 TRBJ1-6 once TRBV11-3 TGTGCCAGCAGCAACGGACAGGGCGGGAATTCACCCCTCCACTTT CASSNGQGGNSPLHF
TRBD1 TRBJ1-2 . TRBV18 TGTGCCAGCTCACCACGACAGGGAAACTATGGCTACACCTTC CASSPRQGNYGYTF
. TRBJ2-4 . TRBV29-1 TGCAGCGTTGAAGATGGGGCAAGAGGCATTCAGTACTTC CSVEDGARGIQYF
. TRBJ1-4 . TRBV19 TGTGCCACCTCACGACAGATAGATGAAAAACTGTTTTTT CATSRQIDEKLFF
TRBD1 TRBJ1-2 . TRBV6-1 TGTGCCAGCAGTGGGGGGACAGGGGGCCACGGCTACACCTTC CASSGGTGGHGYTF
. TRBJ1-1 . TRBV6-1 TGTGCCAGCAGTGTTATACAGGAGAACACTGAAGCTTTCTTT CASSVIQENTEAFF
. TRBJ2-7 . TRBV5-4 TGTGCCAGCAGCTTGGCGGGGGACTTAGGCGAGCAGTACTTC CASSLAGDLGEQYF
TRBD1 TRBJ1-4 . TRBV19 TGTGCCAGTACCTCTTCGGACAGGCCACCAACTAATGAAAAACTGTTTTTT CASTSSDRPPTNEKLFF
TRBD1 TRBJ1-5 . TRBV6-1 TGTGCCAGCAGCCCCGGGACAGATAGCAATCAGCCCCAGCATTTT CASSPGTDSNQPQHF
TRBD1 TRBJ2-2 once TRBV5-4 TGTGCCAGCAGCTTGGGGGGGTCGGCAGGGGGCCACGGGGAGCTGTTTTTT CASSLGGSAGGHGELFF
. TRBJ1-4 few TRBV4-1 TGCGCCAGCAGCCAAGGGAGTTGGTTAGCTCCTGCAACTAATGAAAAACTGTTTTTT CASSQGSWLAPATNEKLFF
. TRBJ2-5 . TRBV15 TGTGCCACCAGCAGAGACTTCGGACTGATAATCCAAGAGACCCAGTACTTC CATSRDFGLIIQETQYF
. TRBJ1-2 . TRBV7-2 TGTGCCAGCAGCACAGGGACCGAGGTGTATGGCTACACCTTC CASSTGTEVYGYTF
. TRBJ2-3 . TRBV30 TGTGCCTGGAGTGTACTACGCACAGATACGCAGTATTTT CAWSVLRTDTQYF
. TRBJ1-2 . TRBV11-3 TGTGCCAGCAGCTTTTTCGGGCAGGGGACCTACTATGGCTACACCTTC CASSFFGQGTYYGYTF
TRBD2 TRBJ2-3 . TRBV14 TGTGCCAGCAGCCAAGATTTGGGGGGGGAAGATACGCAGTATTTT CASSQDLGGEDTQYF
. TRBJ2-5 . TRBV2 TGTGCCAGCAGTGAAGAAGGGGTGGCAGGGGACGAGACCCAGTACTTC CASSEEGVAGDETQYF
. TRBJ1-1 . TRBV18 TGTGCCAGCTCACCTTCTATGAACACTGAAGCTTTCTTT CASSPSMNTEAFF
. TRBJ1-2 few TRBV19 TGTGCCAGTAGTAGCTCAGGGTGTTGCTACACCTTC CASSSSGCCYTF
. TRBJ1-5 . TRBV28 TGTGCCAGCAGGCCACATAGCAATCAGCCCCAGCATTTT CASRPHSNQPQHF
. TRBJ1-6 . TRBV30 TGTGCCTGGCGGGTTAATTCACCCCTCCACTTT CAWRVNSPLHF
. TRBJ2-3 once TRBV20-1 TGCAGTGCTAGCCACACAGATACGCAGTATTTT CSASHTDTQYF
TRBD1 TRBJ1-5 . TRBV5-1 TGCGCCAGCAGCTTGGGACCACAGGGGTTGGGCAATCAGCCCCAGCATTTT CASSLGPQGLGNQPQHF
. TRBJ1-5 . TRBV2 TGTGCCAGCAGTGTACAGGAGGGATATCAGCCCCAGCATTTT CASSVQEGYQPQHF
TRBD1 TRBJ1-4 . TRBV6-6 TGTGCCAGCAGTTACTCAGGGGGCGATGAAAAACTGTTTTTT CASSYSGGDEKLFF
TRBD1 TRBJ1-2 . TRBV7-9 TGTGCCAGCAGCACAGGACAGGGAGGCTACACCTTC CASSTGQGGYTF
. TRBJ2-2 . TRBV19 TGTGCCAGTAGTATAGATCGAGGGGGAGGGACCGGGGAGCTGTTTTTT CASSIDRGGGTGELFF
. TRBJ1-2 . TRBV9 TGTGCCAGCAGCGTATCCGGACAGAGCTATGGCTACACCTTC CASSVSGQSYGYTF
TRBD1 TRBJ2-7 once TRBV18 TGTGCCAGCTCACCTCCGATCGGGACAGGGGCTTCCTACGAGCAGTACTTC CASSPPIGTGASYEQYF
. TRBJ1-6 . TRBV7-2 TGTGCCAGCAGCTTAATTCGGGTTGAGGTGCATCAGGGGTCCCTCCACTTT CASSLIRVEVHQGSLHF
TRBD1 TRBJ1-6 . TRBV30 TGTGCCTGGAGCCGGACAGGACAACTTGGGGATTCACCCCTCCACTTT CAWSRTGQLGDSPLHF
. TRBJ2-1 . TRBV7-3 TGTGCCAGCAGCTCACAGGGAGTGGGGAAGTACAATGAGCAGTTCTTC CASSSQGVGKYNEQFF
TRBD1 TRBJ1-5 . TRBV6-5 TGTGCCAGCAGCCTGGACAGGGGAAATCAGCCCCAGCATTTT CASSLDRGNQPQHF
. TRBJ1-3 . TRBV9 TGTGCCAGCAGTTCTGGGGGGTCCGGAAACACCATATATTTT CASSSGGSGNTIYF
. TRBJ1-1 . TRBV7-2 TGTGCCAGCAGCCCGAAGACACTGAGCCCTGAAGCTTTCTTT CASSPKTLSPEAFF
. TRBJ2-7 . TRBV5-1 TGCGCCAGCAGCTTGCCCTCGTTGTACGAGCAGTACTTC CASSLPSLYEQYF
. TRBJ1-6 . TRBV30 TGTGCCTGGAGTGCAAGGGGTAAAGATTCACCCCTCCACTTT CAWSARGKDSPLHF
. TRBJ1-1 . TRBV7-6 TGTGCCAGCAGCTTACCCGGAGGAGGGGTCGACACTGAAGCTTTCTTT CASSLPGGGVDTEAFF
TRBD1 TRBJ1-1 . TRBV9 TGTGCCAGCAGCGTAGGTGTCAGGGGGCCCACTGAAGCTTTCTTT CASSVGVRGPTEAFF
TRBD1 TRBJ1-1 few TRBV6-1 TGTGCCAGCAGTGCCGGACAGGGGGACACTGAAGCTTTCTTT CASSAGQGDTEAFF
. TRBJ1-2 . TRBV21-1 TGTGCCAGCAGCTCCCCCACCATCCCAGGGGGTAAGGATGGCTACACCTTC CASSSPTIPGGKDGYTF
TRBD1 TRBJ1-2 . TRBV30 TGTGCCTGGAAGGCAGGGGGCTATGGCTACACCTTC CAWKAGGYGYTF
. TRBJ2-5 . TRBV9 TGTGCCAGCAGCCCCGGGGGGCCTTCCCTTCAAGAGACCCAGTACTTC CASSPGGPSLQETQYF
. TRBJ2-7 . TRBV5-1 TGCGCCAGCAACCCGGACACAACTTCCTACGAGCAGTACTTC CASNPDTTSYEQYF